The source of this T cell receptor (beta chain) is a study of OX40 agonist ivuxolimab in advanced cancers. Study at large: Dose-escalation patients suffered from hepatocellular carcinoma, melanoma, renal cell or head and neck cancer. People who had prior anti-PD-1, anti-PD-L1 or anti-CTLA-4 therapy could take part, and about 40% had some.

The CDR3 is 13 amino acids. V lost 3 bases and J 1 base, leaving 7 bases between the germline ends. The V gene's germline CDR1 is GTSNPN and CDR2 SVGIG (reference sequence). The data were produced by immunoSEQ multiplex PCR, yet TCRdb's version contains in-frame clones alone and is incomplete. This table has tens of thousands of clones, around 90% appearing once. V and J are TRBV30 and TRBJ1-3, with D perhaps matching TRBD1 (6 bases). The source material was CD4+ or CD8+ T cells sorted from blood, sampled in a trial of the OX40 agonist ivuxolimab. The receptor's source is an adult with an advanced solid tumor such as melanoma, head and neck, liver or kidney cancer. DNA of the CDR3: TGTGCCTGGAGCCAGGGGTCTGGAAACACCATATATTTT. It is translated as CAWSQGSGNTIYF.